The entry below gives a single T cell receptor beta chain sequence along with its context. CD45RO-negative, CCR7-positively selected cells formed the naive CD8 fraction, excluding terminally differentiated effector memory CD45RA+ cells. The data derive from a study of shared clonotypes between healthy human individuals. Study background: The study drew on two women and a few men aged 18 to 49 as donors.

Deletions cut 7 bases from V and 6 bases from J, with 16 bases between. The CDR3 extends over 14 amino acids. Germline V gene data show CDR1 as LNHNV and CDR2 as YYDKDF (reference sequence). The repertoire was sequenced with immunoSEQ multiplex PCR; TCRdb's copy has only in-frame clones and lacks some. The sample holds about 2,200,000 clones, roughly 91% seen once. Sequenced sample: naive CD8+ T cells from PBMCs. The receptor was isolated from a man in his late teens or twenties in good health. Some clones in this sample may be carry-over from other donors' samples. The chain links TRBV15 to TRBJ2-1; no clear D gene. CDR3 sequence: CATTGSPPPNEQFF. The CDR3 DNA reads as TGTGCCACCACCGGATCTCCTCCACCCAATGAGCAGTTCTTC.